Listed below are T cell receptor beta chains from one sample, sequenced in a study of cytomegalovirus exposure and HLA in healthy donors. Clones were sequenced by immunoSEQ multiplex PCR, and TCRdb holds only the in-frame ones, with some missing. The table lists about 130,000 clones. Sequenced input: PBMCs. All receptors come from a middle-aged woman in good health and CMV-seronegative. CDR3s leave out the opening cysteine and the closing phenylalanine or tryptophan. The D gene is left open where the match is weak.

TRBV27 TRBD1 ASTGTGSNQPQH
TRBV7-6 . ASSLGGLNTEAF
TRBV6-5 TRBD2 AGGGGRVRNEQY
TRBV10-3 . AITKTGNTEAF
TRBV7-8 . ASSLFLFSAGSYNEQF
TRBV15 . ATSNGGNQPQH
TRBV19 TRBD2 ASSTLGLARDTQY
TRBV6-1 . ASFGVNTEAF
TRBV19 . ASSYPGNTEAF
TRBV11-3 TRBD1 ASSLGPGGEQF
TRBV29-1 . SVDLMAGQPQMY
TRBV4-2 TRBD1 ASSQDRDSAYEQY
TRBV7-3 . ASSLSGERSPLH
TRBV15 . ATSRGGQGNEKLF
TRBV18 TRBD1 ASSHSTGALYEQY
TRBV9 . ASSDTGTSYNEQF
TRBV10-3 TRBD1 AISELQGAVGEAF
TRBV7-2 . ASSLGGDGYT
TRBV29-1 . SQGVGNTEAF
TRBV7-9 . ASTIAGRKGGYT
TRBV11-3 . ASSSLVKPRYEKLF
TRBV2 . ASLRTVENSPLH
TRBV18 TRBD1 ASSPPGTGHYEQY
TRBV27 . ASRQGGYGYT
TRBV25-1 TRBD1 ASSGTGGAETQY
TRBV6-5 TRBD1 ASRRTGLDTEAF
TRBV5-1 . ASSLAFQGTTEAF
TRBV6-5 . ASSRGQGYEQY